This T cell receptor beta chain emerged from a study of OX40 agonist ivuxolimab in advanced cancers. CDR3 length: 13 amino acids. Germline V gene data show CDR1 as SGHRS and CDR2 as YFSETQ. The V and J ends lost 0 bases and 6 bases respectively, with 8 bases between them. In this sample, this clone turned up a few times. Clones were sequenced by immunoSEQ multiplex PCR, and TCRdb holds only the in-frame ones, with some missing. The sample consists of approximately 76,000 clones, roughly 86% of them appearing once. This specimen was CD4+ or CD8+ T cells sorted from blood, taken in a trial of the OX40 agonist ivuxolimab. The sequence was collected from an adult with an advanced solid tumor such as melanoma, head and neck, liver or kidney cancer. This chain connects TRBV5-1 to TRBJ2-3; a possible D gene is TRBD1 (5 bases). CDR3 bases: TGCGCCAGCAGCTTGGAGGGGTCCGATACGCAGTATTTT. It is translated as CASSLEGSDTQYF.